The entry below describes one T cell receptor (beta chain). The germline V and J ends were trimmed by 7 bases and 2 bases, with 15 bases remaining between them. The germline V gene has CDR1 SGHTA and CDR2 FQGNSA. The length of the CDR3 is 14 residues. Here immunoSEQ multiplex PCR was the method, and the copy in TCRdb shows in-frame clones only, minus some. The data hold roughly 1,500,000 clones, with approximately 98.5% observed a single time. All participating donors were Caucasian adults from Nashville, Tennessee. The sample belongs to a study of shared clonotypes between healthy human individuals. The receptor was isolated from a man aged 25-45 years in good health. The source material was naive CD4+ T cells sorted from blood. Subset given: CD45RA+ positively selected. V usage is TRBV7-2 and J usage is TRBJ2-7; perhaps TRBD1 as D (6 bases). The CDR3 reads CASKDSPTAYEQYF. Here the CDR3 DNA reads TGTGCCAGCAAGGACAGCCCGACCGCCTACGAGCAGTACTTC.